This TCR beta chain was recorded in a study of shared clonotypes between healthy human individuals. Study overall: Used for every donor were three CD4 naive, three CD4 memory, two CD8 naive and one CD8 memory plate. Study-level points and caveats: Few donors limited the genetic and exposure-history diversity represented.

Comments on this clone: Antigen: not known.

Authors' methods: ImmunoSEQ junction-only sequences lacked quality scores, so their filtering differed. Sequencing was performed with immunoSEQ multiplex PCR; in TCRdb, only in-frame clones are kept and a portion is missing. Clone size and V and J calls were adopted from that table, with D and trimming inferred from the DNA. The table records about 380,000 clones, roughly 96% of them present only once. This clonotype was sampled from a man aged 25-45 years in good health. The sequenced sample consisted of memory CD8+ T cells sorted from blood. Subset: CD45RO+ cells pooled with CCR7-negative TemRA cells.

The DNA of the CDR3 is TGCGCCAGCAGCTTGTCTGGGGACAGGGGCGAAGAGCAGTACTTC. Its protein product is CASSLSGDRGEEQYF. The gene calls are TRBV5-1 and TRBJ2-7; 10 bases align to TRBD1. CDR1 and CDR2 (germline): SGHRS, YFSETQ. V was pared by 1 base and J by 7 bases, with 8 bases of the junction left unmatched. The CDR3 runs 15 residues.